Listed below are T cell receptor beta chains from one sample, sequenced in a study of Graves' ophthalmopathy and Graves' hyperthyroidism. A single record per CDR3 protein comes from TCRdb applying MiXCR to the multiplex PCR reads. The sample lists 150,000 to 200,000 distinct CDR3 sequences, 30% to 45% occurring once. Sample: peripheral blood. The receptors stem from a woman in her 40s with Graves' ophthalmopathy. Each CDR3 is given with its conserved first and last residue. The D gene is left open where the match is weak. Clone size is stated in some rows and not others, as once, few, many or a class when expanded.

d_gene,v_gene,abundance,j_gene,CDR3nt,CDR3aa
TRBD1,TRBV30,many,TRBJ1-2,TGTGCCTGGAGGACAGGGCGCGGCTACACCTTC,CAWRTGRGYTF
TRBD1,TRBV10-3,NA,TRBJ1-1,TGTGCCATCAACAGACAGGGCGTGAACACTGAAGCTTTCTTT,CAINRQGVNTEAFF
NA,TRBV6-1,NA,TRBJ2-2,TGTGCCAGCACTGGGATAACTCAAGGGGAGCTGTTTTTT,CASTGITQGELFF
NA,TRBV9,many,TRBJ1-3,TGTGCCAGCGGATCGAGACAGCGAACCGGAGGAAACACCATATATTTT,CASGSRQRTGGNTIYF
NA,TRBV7-2,NA,TRBJ2-7,TGTGCCAGCAGGCGTATAGCGACAGCTTACTACGAGCAGTACTTC,CASRRIATAYYEQYF
NA,TRBV5-1,many,TRBJ1-5,TGCGCCAGCAGCTTGGGCCAGAGCCAGCCCCAGCATTTT,CASSLGQSQPQHF
NA,TRBV7-9,NA,TRBJ2-5,TGTGCCAGCAGCTTTTGGCAGGGTCAAGAGACCCAGTACTTC,CASSFWQGQETQYF
NA,TRBV27,once,TRBJ2-7,TGTGCCAGCAGTTTCAGCGCGGGGTACGAGCAGTACTTC,CASSFSAGYEQYF
TRBD1,TRBV6-1,NA,TRBJ1-3,TGTGCCAGCAGTACGACAGGGGGCTCTGGAAACACCATATATTTT,CASSTTGGSGNTIYF
NA,TRBV20-1,NA,TRBJ2-7,TGCAGTGCAAGGGACCGAACCTACGAGCAGTACTTC,CSARDRTYEQYF
TRBD2,TRBV6-1,many,TRBJ2-5,TGTGCCAGCAGTGAACTGTGGCCAGCGGGGGAGACCCAGTACTTC,CASSELWPAGETQYF
NA,TRBV6-2/TRBV6-3,NA,TRBJ2-5,TGTGCCAGCAGTTACTTACCAACAGAGACCCAGTACTTC,CASSYLPTETQYF
NA,TRBV6-2/TRBV6-3,many,TRBJ2-7,TGTGCCAGCAGTTACCGACTGTCCCCCTACGAGCAGTACTTC,CASSYRLSPYEQYF
NA,TRBV6-2/TRBV6-3,NA,TRBJ1-3,TGTGCCAGCAGTCACAGCGACTCAACCTCTGGAAACACCATATATTTT,CASSHSDSTSGNTIYF
NA,TRBV5-1,many,TRBJ1-1,TGCGCCAGCAGCCCAGGACAAATCATGAACACTGAAGCTTTCTTT,CASSPGQIMNTEAFF
NA,TRBV5-1,many,TRBJ1-6,TGCGCCAGCAGGGAGGATGTGTCACCCCTCCACTTT,CASREDVSPLHF
NA,TRBV6-2/TRBV6-3,NA,TRBJ2-7,TGTGCCAGCAGGCCCCCGGCGGCCTCCTACGAGCAGTACTTC,CASRPPAASYEQYF
TRBD1,TRBV7-1,many,TRBJ1-5,TGTGCCAGCAGCTCCGCGCGTTGGGACAGGGGGAAGTTAGGCAATCAGCCCCAGCATTTT,CASSSARWDRGKLGNQPQHF
NA,TRBV11-2,NA,TRBJ1-2,TGTGCCAGCAGCTTACAGGGATTAGGCTATGGCTACACCTTC,CASSLQGLGYGYTF
NA,TRBV20-1,many,TRBJ1-2,TGCAGTGCTGACTCCCGGGGAGCCTATGGCTACACCTTC,CSADSRGAYGYTF
TRBD1,TRBV30,many,TRBJ2-7,TGTGCCTGGAGCTCCGGGACAGGGGTTACATCCTACGAGCAGTACTTC,CAWSSGTGVTSYEQYF
NA,TRBV10-3,many,TRBJ1-4,TGTGCCATCAGCCAAGACGGAACAACTAATGAAAAACTGTTTTTT,CAISQDGTTNEKLFF
NA,TRBV15,many,TRBJ2-2,TGTGCCACCAGCACCCCTCCCGGGGAGCTGTTTTTT,CATSTPPGELFF
NA,TRBV6-1,NA,TRBJ1-1,TGTGCCAGCAGGATGACAGCGGGCCTTGAAGCTTTCTTT,CASRMTAGLEAFF
NA,TRBV12-3/TRBV12-4,many,TRBJ1-2,TGTGCCAGCAGTTCGGACGGCCGTAACTATGGCTACACCTTC,CASSSDGRNYGYTF
TRBD2,TRBV3-1,many,TRBJ2-5,TGTGCCAGCAGCCAAGATAGCGGGGTGGAGACCCAGTACTTC,CASSQDSGVETQYF
NA,TRBV12-3/TRBV12-4,few,TRBJ2-7,TGTGCCAGCAGCCGTAGAGGCTACGAGCAGTACTTC,CASSRRGYEQYF
NA,TRBV19,many,TRBJ1-2,TGTGCCAGTAGTATCCCAGACATCGCCTATGGCTACACCTTC,CASSIPDIAYGYTF
TRBD1,TRBV15,many,TRBJ2-7,TGTGCCACCAGCAGAGGAGGACAGGGGGCGGACGAGCAGTACTTC,CATSRGGQGADEQYF
NA,TRBV6-2/TRBV6-3,many,TRBJ1-6,TGTGCCAGCAGTTACGTCGGGGATAATTCACCCCTCCACTTT,CASSYVGDNSPLHF
TRBD1,TRBV4-3,NA,TRBJ1-5,TGCGCCAGCAGCCAAGATCTGGACAGGCCTCGGCATTTT,CASSQDLDRPRHF
NA,TRBV4-2,many,TRBJ1-5,TGTGCCAGCAGCCAAGTTTCGAGCAATCAGCCCCAGCATTTT,CASSQVSSNQPQHF
NA,TRBV25-1,NA,TRBJ2-6,TGTGCCAGCAGTGCCCCGGGGGAGTCTGGGGCCAACGTCCTGACTTTC,CASSAPGESGANVLTF
TRBD1,TRBV2,NA,TRBJ2-7,TGTGCCAGTAAACAGGGGGGCTTCCACGAGCAGTACTTC,CASKQGGFHEQYF
NA,TRBV7-2,many,TRBJ1-5,TGTGCCAGCAGCCCCTCAAGTTGGAGCAATCAGCCCCAGCATTTT,CASSPSSWSNQPQHF
TRBD1,TRBV28,NA,TRBJ2-7,TGTGCCAGCAGGGGACAGGGGGCTGTCTACGAGCAGTACTTC,CASRGQGAVYEQYF
TRBD1,TRBV20-1,once,TRBJ2-7,TGCAGTGCTAGTACGGGACAGGTGTCCTACGAGCAGTACTTC,CSASTGQVSYEQYF
NA,TRBV6-1,few,TRBJ2-5,TGTGTCAGCAGCGTAAATGAAGTAGAGTCAGGGAACTTC,CVSSVNEVESGNF
TRBD1,TRBV7-2,NA,TRBJ2-7,TGTGCCAGCAGCACCCTCACAGGGGGCGAGCAGTACTTC,CASSTLTGGEQYF
NA,TRBV6-2/TRBV6-3,NA,TRBJ2-2,TGTGCCAGCAGTTACTTTAAAGAGCGAGAGTCCGGGGAGCTGTTTTTT,CASSYFKERESGELFF
NA,TRBV6-2/TRBV6-3,NA,TRBJ2-2,TGTGCCAGCAGTTCCGCCCGCACCGGGGAGCTGTTTTTT,CASSSARTGELFF
NA,TRBV7-2,many,TRBJ1-1,TGTGCCAGCAGCTTAAGTGGTCACACTGAAGCTTTCTTT,CASSLSGHTEAFF
NA,TRBV29-1,many,TRBJ2-7,TGCAGCGTTAATACGGGGTCCTACGAGCAGTACTTC,CSVNTGSYEQYF
TRBD1,TRBV20-1,many,TRBJ1-6,TGCAGTGCCCACACAGGGGCCATTTATAATTCACCCCTCCACTTT,CSAHTGAIYNSPLHF
NA,TRBV28,NA,TRBJ2-7,TGTGCCAGCAGTTTGGCAGTAGCGTCCCCAAAGGGGGCCTACGAGCAGTACTTC,CASSLAVASPKGAYEQYF
NA,TRBV11-2,NA,TRBJ1-3,TGTGCCAGCAGCTTAGCAGGGGTTGGAAACACCATATATTTT,CASSLAGVGNTIYF
NA,TRBV6-5,many,TRBJ1-1,TGTGCCAGCAGACCCGGGCCTGGGGTCACTGAAGCTTTCTTT,CASRPGPGVTEAFF
NA,TRBV7-2,NA,TRBJ2-7,TGTGCCAGCACTTTCAACGAGCACGAGCAGTACTTC,CASTFNEHEQYF
TRBD2,TRBV6-2/TRBV6-3,once,TRBJ2-3,TGTGCCAGCAGTTACGGTTGGGGGGGGGAGGGGAGTTATCGGTTGGATACGCAGTATTTT,CASSYGWGGEGSYRLDTQYF
NA,TRBV2,many,TRBJ2-5,TGTGCCAGCAGTGATTTCTCACGGTCTCAAGAGACCCAGTACTTC,CASSDFSRSQETQYF
TRBD1,TRBV2,few,TRBJ1-5,TGTGCCAGCAGCAATACTGGGACAGGGAATCAGCCCCAGCATTTT,CASSNTGTGNQPQHF
NA,TRBV20-1,many,TRBJ1-2,TGCAGTGCTAGAGTGATCGGGGGCTACACCTTC,CSARVIGGYTF
NA,TRBV6-5,few,TRBJ1-2,TGTGCCAGCAGTTCGAGGGGAACTAACTATGGCTACACCTTC,CASSSRGTNYGYTF
TRBD1,TRBV28,NA,TRBJ2-7,TGTGCCAGCGAAACAGGGGGCGAGCAGTACTTC,CASETGGEQYF
NA,TRBV6-5,many,TRBJ1-1,TGTGCCAGCAGTAACAGGAGGACGACTTTCTTT,CASSNRRTTFF
NA,TRBV7-8,many,TRBJ2-5,TGTGCCAGCAGCTTTACCGGGTCAGTCGAGACCCAGTACTTC,CASSFTGSVETQYF